This T cell receptor beta chain stems from a study of CD8 T cells in ankylosing spondylitis. Concerning this clonotype itself: Its antigen is currently unknown.

Study-level results: Reactive arthritis synovial fluid and blood previously showed some of these motif variants. There was a TCR beta motif, made of several highly homologous variants, that appeared characteristic of ankylosing spondylitis blood.

By quantitative 5'-RACE with molecular barcodes, the TCR beta libraries were made. TCRdb re-called the 5' RACE reads through MiXCR, storing one row per CDR3 protein. The table shows 150,000 to 200,000 distinct CDR3 sequences, with 15% to 20% occurring only once. This receptor was taken from a male donor with ankylosing spondylitis or in good health (not recorded which). Sequencing used blood, either unsorted or a sorted T cell fraction (not recorded which).

CDR3 DNA sequence: TGTGCCAGTAGTATTGGGGGAGTAGCCGATACGCAGTATTTT. It yields the protein CASSIGGVADTQYF. The genes are TRBV19 and TRBJ2-3, with D tentatively TRBD1 or TRBD2 (5 bases each). V was cut by 3 bases and J by 6 bases, with 13 bases left in between. CDR3 length: 14 amino acids. CDR1 LNHDA and CDR2 SQIVND come from the germline V gene (reference sequence).